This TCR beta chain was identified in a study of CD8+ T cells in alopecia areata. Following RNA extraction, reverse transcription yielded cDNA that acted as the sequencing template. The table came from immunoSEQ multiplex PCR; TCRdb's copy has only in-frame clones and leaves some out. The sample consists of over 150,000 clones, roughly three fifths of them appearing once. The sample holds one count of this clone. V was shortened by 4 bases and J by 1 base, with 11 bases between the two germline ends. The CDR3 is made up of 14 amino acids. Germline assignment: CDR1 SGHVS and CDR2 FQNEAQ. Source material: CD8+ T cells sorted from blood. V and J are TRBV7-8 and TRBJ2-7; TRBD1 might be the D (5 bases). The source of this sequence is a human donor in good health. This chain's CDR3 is CASSSTGFSYEQYF. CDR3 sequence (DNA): TGTGCCAGCAGCTCAACAGGATTTTCCTACGAGCAGTACTTC.